The 18 T cell receptor beta chains reported below all come from one sample, sequenced in a study of T-cell reconstitution after alpha-beta-depleted transplantation in children. Unique molecular identifiers were used in preparing the TCRbeta library. TCRdb re-called the PCR reads through MiXCR, storing one row per CDR3 protein. The data show hundreds of thousands of distinct CDR3 sequences, over 9.5% seen once. The sequencing here drew on PBMCs from the stem cell graft donor, taken from the stem cell graft. These receptors were obtained from a human donor who donated a stem cell graft to a child with acute myeloid leukemia.

This chain's CDR3 is CASSTYRGPNNEQFF. The DNA for the CDR3 is TGTGCCAGCAGCACCTACAGGGGGCCGAACAATGAGCAGTTCTTC. V and J are TRBV7-2 and TRBJ2-1; 9 bases are a match to TRBD1. J lost 5 bases, V lost 5 bases, and 7 bases had no gene match. Germline CDR1 reads SGHTA; CDR2 reads FQGNSA. The CDR3 runs to 15 residues.

Concerning this clonotype itself: Possible read error: a much larger clone is one base away. Lacking the conserved final phenylalanine or tryptophan, this CDR3 likely reflects a read error. The chain is built from TRBV28 and TRBJ2-7, with unresolved D. Trimming removed 5 bases at V and 7 bases at J, with 12 bases between. Per the germline V gene, CDR1 is MDHEN and CDR2 is SYDVKM. CDR3 length: 12 amino acids. The CDR3: CASSLVSLEQYC. DNA of the CDR3: TGTGCCAGCAGTCTGGTATCATTAGAGCAGTACTGC.

This clonotype turned up a few times. The J gene is TRBJ1-1, the V gene TRBV29-1; possibly TRBD1 for D (6 bases). The CDR3 runs 14 residues. In germline, CDR1 is SQVTM, CDR2 ANQGSEA. Trimming took off 3 bases at V and 1 base at J, with 12 bases between the two ends. In DNA form, the CDR3 reads TGCAGCGTTGATCGCGGGACACCGAACACTGAAGCTTTCTTT. Translated: CSVDRGTPNTEAFF.

This clonotype was seen a few times. The rearrangement uses TRBV29-1 and TRBJ1-1; D unclear. CDR1 is SQVTM, CDR2 ANQGSEA, per germline. The V and J ends lost 0 bases and 3 bases respectively, with 5 bases between them. The CDR3 loop spans 12 amino acids. CDR3 amino acids: CSVEELYTEAFF. As DNA, the CDR3 is TGCAGCGTTGAAGAGCTTTACACTGAAGCTTTCTTT.

The chain combines TRBV11-2 with TRBJ2-7; 7 positions agree with TRBD2. The germline gives CDR1 SGHAT, CDR2 FQNNGV. The trim removed 4 bases at V and 8 bases at J, leaving 8 bases unmatched. The CDR3 is made up of 13 amino acids. Here the CDR3 DNA reads TGTGCCAGCAGCTCCGGCGGGCGGGAGAAGCAGTACTTC. Residues: CASSSGGREKQYF.

This clonotype was detected only a few times. This rearrangement joins TRBV29-1 to TRBJ2-7; tentatively, D is TRBD1 or TRBD2 (5 bases each). V dropped 7 bases and J dropped 2 bases, with 18 bases sitting between them. The CDR3 is 14 amino acids. The germline V gene encodes CDR1 SQVTM and CDR2 ANQGSEA. CDR3 sequence (DNA): TGCAGCGCGAGAGGGGCGGTAGCAGCCTACGAGCAGTACTTC. Its translation is CSARGAVAAYEQYF.

In nucleotides, the CDR3 is TGTGCCAGCAGCCAATATTCACTAGGCACAGATACGCAGTATTTT. This sequence encodes CASSQYSLGTDTQYF. The rearrangement joins TRBV3-1 to TRBJ2-3, with D perhaps TRBD2 (5 bases). The CDR3 extends over 15 amino acids. From germline, CDR1 is LGHDT and CDR2 YNNKEL (reference sequence). V shed 2 bases and J shed 1 base, with 10 bases lying between them.

The rearrangement uses TRBV12-3 or TRBV12-4 and TRBJ2-7, with D possibly being TRBD2 (6 bases). Trimming cost V 3 bases and J 6 bases, with 12 bases left between them. This CDR3 contains 13 residues. CDR3 amino acids: CASSFKAGSEQYF. The CDR3 DNA is TGTGCCAGCAGTTTTAAGGCGGGGAGCGAGCAGTACTTC.

This clonotype occurred a few times. This rearrangement joins TRBV29-1 to TRBJ2-7; D may correspond to TRBD1 or TRBD2 (5 bases each). Germline CDR1 is SQVTM and CDR2 is ANQGSEA. Trimming shortened V by 5 bases and J by 2 bases, and 19 bases separated the two germline ends. The CDR3 runs 15 residues. The CDR3 loop reads CSVFYRDLNPYEQYF. The CDR3 nucleotides are TGCAGCGTTTTCTATCGGGACCTGAACCCCTACGAGCAGTACTTC.

V gene TRBV29-1 combines with J gene TRBJ2-7; TRBD1 aligns across 9 bases. J lost 0 bases, V lost 7 bases, and 7 bases had no gene match. CDR3 size: 14 residues. CDR1 and CDR2 from the germline V gene are SQVTM and ANQGSEA. The CDR3 DNA follows: TGCAGCGCCGCCGGGACAGGGACCTCCTACGAGCAGTACTTC. Translating gives CSAAGTGTSYEQYF.

The chain recombines TRBV2 with TRBJ2-7; 9 nucleotides agree with TRBD2. The germline CDR1 and CDR2 sequences are SNHLY and FYNNEI. V was clipped by 5 bases and J by 2 bases; unmatched bases: 7. The CDR3 has 15 residues. The CDR3 DNA follows: TGTGCCAGCAGTTCCGATAGCGGGAGTACCTACGAGCAGTACTTC. Translated: CASSSDSGSTYEQYF.

This clonotype was found a few times. V is TRBV28 and J is TRBJ1-2; D not resolved. The CDR3 is 12 amino acids. Trimming took 2 bases from V and 4 from J, leaving 5 bases between them. Germline V gene lookup returns CDR1 MDHEN and CDR2 SYDVKM. The CDR3 protein is CASSLDLYGYTF. In DNA, the CDR3 is TGTGCCAGCAGTTTAGATCTCTATGGCTACACCTTC.

The chain has TRBV27 and TRBJ2-7, with D perhaps TRBD2 (5 bases). This CDR3 spans 13 amino acids. V lost 7 bases and J lost 0, with 10 bases in between. Germline-derived CDR1 and CDR2 are MNHEY and SMNVEV (reference sequence). Here the CDR3 reads CASTHGISYEQYF. DNA of the CDR3: TGTGCCAGCACCCACGGGATCTCCTACGAGCAGTACTTC.

This clonotype was counted between two and nine times. A much larger clone differs by one base, so this may be a read error. V and J are TRBV27 and TRBJ1-6; D call uncertain. The CDR3 runs 12 residues. V was shortened by 3 bases and J by 6 bases, with 3 bases between the two germline ends. Germline values: CDR1 MNHEY, CDR2 SMNVEV (reference sequence). The DNA for the CDR3 is TGTGCCAGCAGTTTCACTAATTCACCCCTCCACTTT. Protein: CASSFTNSPLHF.

The table lists this clonotype with many counts. The chain employs TRBV9 and TRBJ2-3; the match to TRBD2 covers 8 bases. Germline values: CDR1 SGDLS, CDR2 YYNGEE. J lost 0 bases, V lost 0 bases, and 3 bases had no gene match. The CDR3 runs 16 residues. The CDR3 reads CASSVAAGESTDTQYF. CDR3 sequence (DNA): TGTGCCAGCAGCGTAGCAGCGGGAGAAAGCACAGATACGCAGTATTTT.

V usage is TRBV29-1 and J usage is TRBJ2-6; possibly TRBD1 or TRBD2 for D (5 bases each). V was cut by 7 bases and J by 10 bases, with 20 bases left in between. CDR3 length equals 14 residues. CDR1 SQVTM and CDR2 ANQGSEA come from the germline V gene. In nucleotides, the CDR3 is TGCAGCGAACCCGGGACGGCTGACCCAAACGTCCTGACTTTC. Protein product: CSEPGTADPNVLTF.

This clonotype was seen many times. This CDR3 reads CSARAVPGQGATYEQYF. The CDR3 DNA follows: TGCAGTGCTAGGGCAGTCCCCGGACAGGGGGCCACCTACGAGCAGTACTTC. The chain recombines TRBV20-1 with TRBJ2-7; 11 bases match TRBD1. This CDR3 is 17 amino acids long. Germline CDR1 and CDR2: DFQATT and SNEGSKA (reference sequence). The ends lost 3 bases at V and 2 bases at J; junction bases unmatched: 12.

V is TRBV5-1 and J is TRBJ2-3; TRBD2 aligns across 11 bases. Losses at the gene ends were 3 bases for V and 1 base for J; bases not matched to a gene: 4. Germline V gene sequence: CDR1 SGHRS, CDR2 YFSETQ. The CDR3 runs to 16 residues. CDR3 bases: TGCGCCAGCAGCTCCCTACTAGCGGGGGGCACAGATACGCAGTATTTT. It yields the protein CASSSLLAGGTDTQYF.